This entry lists 9 T cell receptor beta chains sequenced from one sample in a study of T cell responses to AZD1222 COVID-19 vaccine. Generated by immunoSEQ multiplex PCR, the TCRdb table keeps only in-frame clones and is missing some. The data show under 200,000 clones, roughly nine tenths seen once. The sequencing here drew on peripheral blood, taken on day 0 of MenACWY control vaccination. The source of these receptors is an adult in good health.

V gene TRBV30 combines with J gene TRBJ1-6, with D uncertain. V was shortened by 0 bases and J by 4 bases, with 10 bases between the two germline ends. The CDR3 is 15 amino acids. CDR1 is GTSNPN, CDR2 SVGIG, per germline (reference sequence). DNA for the CDR3: TGTGCCTGGAGTGTAGTGACGTCGTATAATTCACCCCTCCACTTT. As protein: CAWSVVTSYNSPLHF.

The gene calls are TRBV27 and TRBJ2-1; possible D gene TRBD2, 6 bases. CDR1 and CDR2 (germline): MNHEY, SMNVEV (reference sequence). The CDR3 is 12 residues long. Trimming removed 6 bases at V and 8 bases at J, with 11 bases between. The CDR3 reads CASRDYLDEQFF. Written as DNA, the CDR3 is TGTGCCAGCAGGGACTATTTGGATGAGCAGTTCTTC.

Here the CDR3 reads CASSSTPYRADTQYF. DNA for the CDR3: TGTGCCAGCAGCTCGACCCCATACAGGGCAGATACGCAGTATTTT. The V gene is TRBV11-3, the J gene TRBJ2-3, with D maybe TRBD1 (6 bases). Between the trimmed V and J ends, which lost 4 bases and 4 bases, there was a span of 15 bases. This CDR3 contains 15 residues. Germline-derived CDR1 and CDR2 are SGHNT and YENEEA.

The chain is built from TRBV24-1 and TRBJ1-3; D is unclear. Germline V lookup: CDR1 KGHDR, CDR2 SFDVKD. Trimming stripped 7 bases from V and 2 bases from J, with 11 bases between. There are 14 residues in the CDR3. The CDR3 DNA reads TGTGCCACCAGCCTTCAGGCTCCTGGAAACACCATATATTTT. Its translation: CATSLQAPGNTIYF.

The chain links TRBV7-8 to TRBJ2-7; either TRBD1 or TRBD2 may supply D (7 bases each). Germline V lookup: CDR1 SGHVS, CDR2 FQNEAQ. CDR3 length equals 14 residues. With 8 bases removed from V and 5 bases from J, the gap between germline ends came to 19 bases. The CDR3 here is CASAGGDRIHEQYF. The CDR3 coding sequence is TGTGCCAGCGCAGGGGGGGACAGAATCCACGAGCAGTACTTC. Drawing the rest from reference TRBV7-8 and TRBJ2-7, the complete variable domain is GAGVSQSPRYKVAKRGQDVALRCDPISGHVSLFWYQQALGQGPEFLTYFQNEAQLDKSGLPSDRFFAERPEGSVSTLKIQRTQQEDSAVYLCASAGGDRIHEQYFGPGTRLTVT.

The chain joins TRBV7-3 to TRBJ2-2; no reliable D call. The CDR3 is 13 residues long. Trimming removed 5 bases from V and 2 bases from J, with 6 bases in between. CDR1 and CDR2 from the germline V gene are SGHTA and FQGTGA. The CDR3 DNA reads TGTGCCAGCAGCCTCAGTAACACCGGGGAGCTGTTTTTT. This translates into CASSLSNTGELFF.

J is TRBJ2-1 and V is TRBV4-3, with D possibly matching TRBD2 (6 bases). V lost 0 bases to trimming and J lost 10 bases, with 10 bases between them. The CDR3 sequence is 13 residues long. Per the germline V gene, CDR1 is LGHNA and CDR2 is YSLEER. The CDR3 nucleotides read TGCGCCAGCAGCCAAGATACTAGCAGAGAGCAGTTCTTC. As protein: CASSQDTSREQFF.

The chain has TRBV6-5 and TRBJ1-2, with TRBD1 as a possible D gene (5 bases). CDR1 and CDR2 from the germline V gene are MNHEY and SVGAGI. The CDR3 spans 14 residues. V was trimmed by 4 bases and J by 3 bases, leaving 12 bases between them. The DNA of the CDR3 is TGTGCCAGCAGTTTCGACACAGGTCACTATGGCTACACCTTC. Its translation: CASSFDTGHYGYTF.

The chain employs TRBV24-1 and TRBJ1-1; TRBD1 matches at 7 bases. The CDR3 totals 13 residues. Germline CDR1 and CDR2: KGHDR and SFDVKD. Losses at the gene ends were 8 bases for V and 4 bases for J; bases not matched to a gene: 6. The chain's CDR3 is CATINRGGTEAFF. The CDR3 region has the DNA TGTGCCACCATCAACAGGGGTGGCACTGAAGCTTTCTTT.